This TCR beta chain stems from a study of spatial heterogeneity in lung cancer. The CDR3 length is 12 residues. The V end was cut by 1 base, the J end by 4 bases, with 2 bases between. This clonotype is labeled as medium-sized. Antigen unknown. TCRdb re-derived calls from the 5' RACE reads in MiXCR, one entry per CDR3 protein. The sample comprises 9,100 or so distinct CDR3 sequences, about 8.3% of which are singletons, and about 27% rests with the top ten. This sample's time point: sample taken at primary tumor resection. Sequencing was performed on whole RNA extracted from tumor and nontumor lung tissue, or from frozen PBMC, and the material was left unsorted. Notes on the study in general: At resection, ubiquitous expanded tumor TCRs appeared in blood more than at follow-up.

The sequencing used PBMCs, collected at surgery. This chain uses TRBV12-3 or TRBV12-4 with TRBJ1-5; D gene ambiguous. This TCR derives from a female donor with early-stage non-small cell lung cancer. CDR3 region: CASSLGNQPQHF. The CDR3 DNA reads as TGTGCCAGCAGTTTAGGGAATCAGCCCCAGCATTTT.